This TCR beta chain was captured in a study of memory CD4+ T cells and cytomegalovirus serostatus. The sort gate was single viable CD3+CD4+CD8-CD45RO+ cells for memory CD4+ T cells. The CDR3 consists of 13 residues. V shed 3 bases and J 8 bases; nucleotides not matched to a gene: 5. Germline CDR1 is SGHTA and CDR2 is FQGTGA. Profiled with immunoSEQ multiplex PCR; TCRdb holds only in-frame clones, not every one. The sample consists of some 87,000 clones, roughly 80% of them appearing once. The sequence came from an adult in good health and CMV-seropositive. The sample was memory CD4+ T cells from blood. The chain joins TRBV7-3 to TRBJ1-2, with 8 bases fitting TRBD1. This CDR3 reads CASSLGTGRGYTF. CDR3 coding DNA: TGTGCCAGCAGCTTGGGGACAGGACGGGGCTACACCTTC.